Below, 9 T cell receptor beta chains from the same sample are listed, as sequenced in a study of OX40 agonist ivuxolimab in advanced cancers. Produced via immunoSEQ multiplex PCR; TCRdb's table is partial and in-frame only. The sample consists of about 76,000 clones, 85% to 90% of them appearing once. The sequences come from CD4+ or CD8+ T cells sorted from blood, collected in a trial of the OX40 agonist ivuxolimab. Receptors originate from an adult with an advanced solid tumor such as melanoma, head and neck, liver or kidney cancer.

This clone has a handful of counts. Here the CDR3 DNA reads TGTGCCAGCAGCGTAGGTTGGGACAGGGGGCTTGTGAACACTGAAGCTTTCTTT. Protein product: CASSVGWDRGLVNTEAFF. This chain connects TRBV9 to TRBJ1-1; TRBD1 matches at 12 bases. Unmatched junction bases numbered 6, after V lost 0 bases and J lost 0 bases. CDR3 size: 18 residues. Per the germline V gene, CDR1 is SGDLS and CDR2 is YYNGEE.

V usage is TRBV5-4 and J usage is TRBJ1-6; D remains ambiguous. Germline CDR1 SGHNT, CDR2 YYREEE (reference sequence). The V and J ends lost 0 bases and 7 bases respectively, with 5 bases between them. This CDR3 contains 13 residues. The CDR3 DNA reads as TGTGCCAGCAGCTTGGTCCGGAATTCACCCCTCCACTTT. Translation: CASSLVRNSPLHF.

The chain recombines TRBV27 with TRBJ1-1; D ambiguous. The CDR3 spans 13 residues. V shed 9 bases and J shed 6 bases, with 17 bases lying between them. Germline V gene lookup returns CDR1 MNHEY and CDR2 SMNVEV (reference sequence). The CDR3 DNA follows: TGTGCCAGTAAGTACAATGTTTGGGCTGAAGCTTTCTTT. This translates into CASKYNVWAEAFF.

The chain carries TRBV10-1 and TRBJ2-5, with 13 nucleotides matching TRBD2. This CDR3 spans 16 amino acids. Germline V gene data show CDR1 as WNHNN and CDR2 as SYGVQD (reference sequence). With V trimmed by 5 bases and J by 4 bases, 7 bases remained unmatched. In DNA, the CDR3 is TGCGCCAGCAGTCTCGTTAGACTAGCGGGAGGAGAGACCCAGTACTTC. Translation: CASSLVRLAGGETQYF.

The rearrangement joins TRBV11-2 to TRBJ1-1; D may be TRBD1 (6 bases). CDR1 and CDR2 from the germline V gene are SGHAT and FQNNGV. Trimming left V 6 bases short and J 5 bases short, with 19 bases between. The CDR3 sequence is 15 residues long. DNA for the CDR3: TGTGCCAGCAGGCAACAGGGTGGGGCGGGTACTGAAGCTTTCTTT. It codes for CASRQQGGAGTEAFF.

This clone was counted a single time. The chain is built from TRBV9 and TRBJ2-5; TRBD2 matches 8 bases. The CDR3 length is 14 residues. The trim removed 3 bases at V and 5 bases at J, leaving 6 bases unmatched. Germline V gives CDR1 SGDLS, CDR2 YYNGEE. The chain's CDR3 is CASSGSGRGETQYF. The CDR3 DNA is TGTGCCAGCAGCGGGAGCGGGAGAGGGGAGACCCAGTACTTC.

The chain is built from TRBV7-3 and TRBJ2-7; D gene unclear. The germline gives CDR1 SGHTA, CDR2 FQGTGA. Trimming took off 2 bases at V and 6 bases at J, with 8 bases between the two ends. The CDR3 loop spans 12 amino acids. The CDR3 loop reads CASSLQVSEQYF. CDR3 nucleotide sequence: TGTGCCAGCAGCTTACAGGTTTCCGAGCAGTACTTC.

The gene calls are TRBV30 and TRBJ1-2; 7 bases map to TRBD1. Germline CDR1 is GTSNPN and CDR2 is SVGIG (reference sequence). The CDR3 extends over 16 amino acids. J was trimmed by 0 bases and V by 2 bases; bases with no gene match: 9. The CDR3 DNA reads TGTGCCTGGAGTCGCCGACAGGGCACATCTAACTATGGCTACACCTTC. Protein sequence: CAWSRRQGTSNYGYTF.

This clone came up a few times. V and J are TRBV6-5 and TRBJ1-1; possibly TRBD1 for D (6 bases). V shed 5 bases and J shed 4 bases, with 17 bases lying between them. CDR3 length: 15 residues. Germline V CDR1 and CDR2: MNHEY, SVGAGI. Here the CDR3 DNA reads TGTGCCAGCAGTCCGGGATTAGGGGGAGGCACTGAAGCTTTCTTT. Amino acids: CASSPGLGGGTEAFF.